This passage covers 8 T cell receptor beta chains from one sample sequenced in a study of radiotherapy plus CTLA-4 blockade in lung cancer (dated by TCRdb to 2017 to 2018). The library was built by means of the immunoSEQ multiplex PCR assay. Sourced from immuneACCESS, this table was stored by TCRdb with only in-frame sequences that have V and J called. A share of the clones is absent; for the studies checked, an unresolved V gene accounts for under half, and the remainder has no known explanation. The sample profile shows approximately 80,000 clones; approximately 73% of them were found once. The ten largest account for more than 8% of the sample. Sequences were derived from peripheral blood, sampled from a patient treated with radiotherapy plus ipilimumab. These receptors originate from a human donor with non-small cell lung cancer whose response to radiotherapy plus ipilimumab could not be evaluated.

This clone was picked up a small number of times. V gene TRBV19 combines with J gene TRBJ2-6; 9 positions match TRBD1. V shed 4 bases, J shed 2 bases, and the junction held 9 bases outside the gene matches. This CDR3 is built from 18 residues. The germline gives CDR1 LNHDA, CDR2 SQIVND (reference sequence). CDR3 sequence: CASSTPGQGNTGANVLTF. The CDR3 DNA reads TGTGCCAGTAGTACCCCGGGACAGGGAAACACTGGGGCCAACGTCCTGACTTTC.

Only a few counts were recorded for this clone. The gene calls are TRBV11-2 and TRBJ1-3; D possibly corresponds to TRBD1 (6 bases). This CDR3 has 15 amino acids. V lost 5 bases to trimming and J lost 0 bases, with 11 bases between them. Germline CDR1 and CDR2: SGHAT and FQNNGV. In DNA form, the CDR3 reads TGTGCCAGCAGCCGACAGGCCAGCTCTGGAAACACCATATATTTT. Translating it yields CASSRQASSGNTIYF.

The chain couples TRBV7-2 to TRBJ2-3; the match to TRBD2 covers 9 bases. The CDR3 loop spans 16 amino acids. V shed 1 base and J 7 bases; nucleotides not matched to a gene: 9. CDR1 is SGHTA, CDR2 FQGNSA, per germline. The DNA for the CDR3 is TGTGCCAGCAGCTTAGATTCGGCTAGCGGGACTTATACGCAGTATTTT. It translates to CASSLDSASGTYTQYF.

This clone came up a few times. This sequence joins TRBV30 and TRBJ1-1; unclear D gene. The CDR3 extends over 13 amino acids. Deletions cut 2 bases from V and 0 bases from J, with 7 bases between. The germline V gene encodes CDR1 GTSNPN and CDR2 SVGIG (reference sequence). In DNA form, the CDR3 reads TGTGCCTGGAGTTTCCAGTTGAACACTGAAGCTTTCTTT. This translates into CAWSFQLNTEAFF.

This chain uses TRBV6-1 with TRBJ2-7, with TRBD2 as a possible D gene (5 bases). Germline V gene lookup returns CDR1 MNHNS and CDR2 SASEGT. The CDR3 sequence is 12 residues long. V lost 8 bases and J lost 2, with 10 bases in between. CDR3 amino acids: CASGGGPYEQYF. In DNA, the CDR3 is TGTGCCAGCGGAGGCGGACCCTACGAGCAGTACTTC.

The V and J genes are TRBV29-1 and TRBJ2-7; 7 bases are shared with TRBD2. The V and J ends lost 4 bases and 3 bases, in that order; junction bases with no gene match: 6. The CDR3 is 13 amino acids. From germline, CDR1 is SQVTM and CDR2 ANQGSEA. The CDR3, as DNA: TGCAGCGTTGCGCCTAGCGGCTTCTACGAGCAGTACTTC. Translated, it gives CSVAPSGFYEQYF.

The rearrangement uses TRBV9 and TRBJ1-1; D unresolved. Germline assignment: CDR1 SGDLS and CDR2 YYNGEE. Trimming took off 4 bases at V and 0 bases at J, with 7 bases between the two ends. The CDR3 is made up of 13 amino acids. The DNA of the CDR3 is TGTGCCAGCAGCACAACAATGAACACTGAAGCTTTCTTT. This codes for CASSTTMNTEAFF.

This sequence joins TRBV4-3 and TRBJ1-1, with 10 bases identical to TRBD1. The CDR3 covers 18 residues. Per the germline V gene, CDR1 is LGHNA and CDR2 is YSLEER. The ends lost 0 bases at V and 6 bases at J; junction bases unmatched: 13. The CDR3 DNA is TGCGCCAGCAGCCAAGATCAGACAGGGGGCTTCTGGGTCTCTGAAGCTTTCTTT. This gives the protein CASSQDQTGGFWVSEAFF.